Below, one TCR beta chain is given with its context. Its antigen is not known. 13 Jbeta primers and 60 Vbeta primers were used for the PCR. Sequencing used immunoSEQ multiplex PCR; TCRdb keeps in-frame clones, though not all of them. This table has 150,000 to 200,000 clones, 79% appearing once. CDR3 length: 15 residues. V shed 5 bases and J 4 bases; nucleotides not matched to a gene: 10. Germline V gene lookup returns CDR1 SEHNR and CDR2 FQNEAQ (reference sequence). The data are from a study of cytomegalovirus exposure and HLA in healthy donors. General study points: Common viral pathogens seemed, in a later analysis, to connect with several of the most significant clusters.

The chain employs TRBV7-9 and TRBJ2-7; 8 bases align to TRBD1. The sample consisted of PBMCs. This receptor was obtained from a woman younger than 45 in good health and CMV-seropositive. The CDR3 DNA is TGTGCCAGCAGCCTAAGCAGGGGGCTCAATTACGAGCAGTACTTC. Translating it yields CASSLSRGLNYEQYF.